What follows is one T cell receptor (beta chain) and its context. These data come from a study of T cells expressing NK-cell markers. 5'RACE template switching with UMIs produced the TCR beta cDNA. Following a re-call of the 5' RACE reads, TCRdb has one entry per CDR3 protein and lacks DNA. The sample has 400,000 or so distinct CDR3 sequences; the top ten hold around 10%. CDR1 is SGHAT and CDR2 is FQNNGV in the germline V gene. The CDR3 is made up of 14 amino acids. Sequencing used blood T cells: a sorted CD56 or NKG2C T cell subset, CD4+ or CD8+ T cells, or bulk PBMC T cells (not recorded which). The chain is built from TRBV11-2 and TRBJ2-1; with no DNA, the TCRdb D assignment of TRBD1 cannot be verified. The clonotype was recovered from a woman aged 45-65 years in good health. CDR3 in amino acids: CASSLDRGVREQFF.